This T cell receptor beta chain comes out of a study of CD8+ T cells in alopecia areata. Across the whole study: Recipients were approximately 7-11-week-old female C3H/HeJ mice grafted with skin from approximately 6-12-month-old C3H/HeJ donors with spontaneous alopecia. Study-wide findings and caveats: Scalp samples also contribute reads from the resident alphabeta T cells found in normal skin. Sharing of TCR sequences between patients (possibly for HLA-related reasons) was less clear than in mice. The study found higher clonality in lesional than normal scalp, especially in alopecia totalis/universalis.

The CDR3 is made up of 16 amino acids. Deletions cut 0 bases from V and 0 bases from J, with 10 bases between. Germline CDR1 and CDR2: NSHNY and SYGAGN. The sequencing template was cDNA reverse transcribed from extracted RNA. Assay used: immunoSEQ multiplex PCR; TCRdb lists only in-frame clones, some missing. Listed for the sample are 270,000 or so clones, none seen a single time. Cutaneous lymph node cells were pooled, and they were sorted using CD4, CD8alpha, NKG2D, NKG2ACE and other markers. This clone was observed a handful of times. No antigen is known for it. Gene names follow the mouse nomenclature. From the germline J gene comes the end of the CDR3, since the read stops 4 residues before it.

The clonotype comes from a C3H/HeJ mouse with alopecia areata. MHC haplotype: H2-k. The chain employs TRBV13-1 and TRBJ2-1, with a possible D match to TRBD1 (5 bases). The sample was CD4+ T cells sorted from a lymph node. The sequenced CDR3 bases are TGTGCCAGCAGTGATGCAAGGACAAATAACTATGCT. It specifies CASSDARTNNYA. The CDR3 reads in full as CASSDARTNNYAEQFF.